The rows below give T cell receptor beta chains drawn from one sample of a study of siplizumab effects on memory and regulatory T cells. TCRdb keeps only in-frame clones here, not all; method: immunoSEQ multiplex PCR. The sample consists of approximately 100,000 clones, around 94% of them appearing once. The source material was non-Treg CD4+ T cells sorted from blood. The source of these receptors is a human donor in good health. Both conserved end residues are part of each CDR3. D genes are given only for firm matches. Some rows mark clone size as missing; the rest say once, few, many or name a class of expanded clone.

D: .; J: TRBJ2-7; size: .; length: 14; V: TRBV2; DNA: TGTGCCAGCCGGGAAGCCGCAGAAACCTACGAGCAGTACTTC; CDR3: CASREAAETYEQYF
D: TRBD2; J: TRBJ2-3; size: .; length: 15; V: TRBV6-5; DNA: TGTGCCAGCAGTTCCGGACTAGCGCGGCACGTTACGCAGTATTTT; CDR3: CASSSGLARHVTQYF
D: TRBD2; J: TRBJ2-5; size: once; length: 16; V: TRBV2; DNA: TGTGCCAGCTCGGGACTAGCGGGACGGATACAAGAGACCCAGTACTTC; CDR3: CASSGLAGRIQETQYF
D: .; J: TRBJ2-7; size: .; length: 14; V: TRBV28; DNA: TGTGCCAGCAGACCACAGGTATCTACCTACGAGCAGTACTTC; CDR3: CASRPQVSTYEQYF
D: .; J: TRBJ2-1; size: once; length: 11; V: TRBV30; DNA: TGTGCCTGGAGTAGCGGTGCTGAGCAGTTCTTC; CDR3: CAWSSGAEQFF
D: .; J: TRBJ2-3; size: .; length: 16; V: TRBV9; DNA: TGTGCCAGCAGCGTAGCAGGTACCTGGGGTCCAGATACGCAGTATTTT; CDR3: CASSVAGTWGPDTQYF
D: .; J: TRBJ2-6; size: .; length: 19; V: TRBV9; DNA: TGTGCCAGCAGCGTAGTTCTACGGCAGACCAGCTCTGGGGCCAACGTCCTGACTTTC; CDR3: CASSVVLRQTSSGANVLTF
D: TRBD1; J: TRBJ2-1; size: .; length: 15; V: TRBV12-5; DNA: TGTGCTAGTGGTTTGGCCCAGGGGGAGCACAATGAGCAGTTCTTC; CDR3: CASGLAQGEHNEQFF
D: .; J: TRBJ2-1; size: .; length: 14; V: TRBV11-2; DNA: TGTGCCAGCAGCTTCCGAGGACGCGACAATGAGCAGTTCTTC; CDR3: CASSFRGRDNEQFF
D: TRBD1; J: TRBJ1-4; size: .; length: 15; V: TRBV6-1; DNA: TGTGCCAGCAGTGAATCCACAGGGGGCTATGAAAAACTGTTTTTT; CDR3: CASSESTGGYEKLFF
D: .; J: TRBJ1-1; size: .; length: 14; V: TRBV5-1; DNA: TGCGCCAGCAGCGCGGGACACCAGAACACTGAAGCTTTCTTT; CDR3: CASSAGHQNTEAFF
D: .; J: TRBJ2-5; size: .; length: 15; V: TRBV11-3; DNA: TGTGCCAGCAGCTTAGGGGGGGGCGGACAAGAGACCCAGTACTTC; CDR3: CASSLGGGGQETQYF
D: .; J: TRBJ1-5; size: .; length: 18; V: TRBV28; DNA: TGTGCCAGCAGTTTTTATCGCCGCCCCTTGAATGGCAATCAGCCCCAGCATTTT; CDR3: CASSFYRRPLNGNQPQHF
D: TRBD2; J: TRBJ2-3; size: .; length: 14; V: TRBV10-1; DNA: TGCGCCAGCTCTAGCGGGGGTAGCACAGATACGCAGTATTTT; CDR3: CASSSGGSTDTQYF
D: TRBD1; J: TRBJ1-5; size: .; length: 17; V: TRBV28; DNA: TGTGCCAGCAGTGAAGGGGGCAGGGAATATAGCAATCAGCCCCAGCATTTT; CDR3: CASSEGGREYSNQPQHF
D: TRBD1; J: TRBJ2-2; size: .; length: 15; V: TRBV5-5; DNA: TGTGCCAGCAGCCCAGGGACAGGGAAGACCGGGGAGCTGTTTTTT; CDR3: CASSPGTGKTGELFF